These T cell receptor beta chains were read from a single sample in a study of blood T cell repertoires in COVID-19. Generated by immunoSEQ multiplex PCR, the TCRdb table keeps only in-frame clones and is missing some. The table includes 250,000 to 300,000 clones, less than 90% detected once. Sequencing was done on a sample of peripheral blood. These receptors all stem from a man aged 55-75 years who had recovered from COVID-19. CDR3s include the opening cysteine and the closing phenylalanine or tryptophan. The order of the fields is D gene, V gene, clone size, J gene, CDR3 protein, CDR3 DNA. D genes are given only for firm matches. Clone size is given for some rows only: seen once, a few or many times, or a class if the clone is expanded.

d_gene: TRBD1
v_gene: TRBV6-6
abundance: -
j_gene: TRBJ2-3
CDR3aa: CASSILRGTLGDTQYF
CDR3nt: TGTGCCAGCAGTATCCTCAGGGGGACCCTGGGGGATACGCAGTATTTT

d_gene: TRBD2
v_gene: TRBV18
abundance: -
j_gene: TRBJ2-1
CDR3aa: CASSSRTSGSYNEQFF
CDR3nt: TGTGCCAGCTCATCCCGGACTAGCGGCTCCTACAATGAGCAGTTCTTC

d_gene: -
v_gene: TRBV29-1
abundance: -
j_gene: TRBJ2-7
CDR3aa: CSVRQASYEQYF
CDR3nt: TGCAGCGTTAGACAGGCTTCCTACGAGCAGTACTTC

d_gene: -
v_gene: TRBV9
abundance: -
j_gene: TRBJ2-7
CDR3aa: CASSPERGEQYF
CDR3nt: TGTGCCAGCAGCCCGGAAAGGGGGGAGCAGTACTTC

d_gene: TRBD1
v_gene: TRBV14
abundance: -
j_gene: TRBJ1-1
CDR3aa: CASSRVQGLVTEAFF
CDR3nt: TGTGCCAGCAGCCGCGTACAGGGGTTGGTCACTGAAGCTTTCTTT

d_gene: -
v_gene: TRBV5-1
abundance: -
j_gene: TRBJ2-1
CDR3aa: CASRPGESYNEQFF
CDR3nt: TGCGCCAGCAGGCCGGGTGAATCCTACAATGAGCAGTTCTTC

d_gene: TRBD2
v_gene: TRBV7-9
abundance: -
j_gene: TRBJ2-7
CDR3aa: CASSWGLAGTMREQYF
CDR3nt: TGTGCCAGCAGCTGGGGACTAGCGGGAACAATGCGCGAGCAGTACTTC

d_gene: -
v_gene: TRBV12-3/TRBV12-4
abundance: -
j_gene: TRBJ2-7
CDR3aa: CASRAREVYEQYF
CDR3nt: TGTGCCAGCAGGGCGAGGGAGGTTTACGAGCAGTACTTC

d_gene: TRBD1
v_gene: TRBV3-1/TRBV3-2
abundance: -
j_gene: TRBJ1-1
CDR3aa: CASSQDRGMTEAFF
CDR3nt: TGTGCCAGCAGCCAAGACAGGGGGATGACTGAAGCTTTCTTT

d_gene: TRBD2
v_gene: TRBV19
abundance: -
j_gene: TRBJ2-5
CDR3aa: CASSTKGVAGAQETQYF
CDR3nt: TGTGCCAGTAGTACAAAGGGAGTAGCGGGGGCCCAAGAGACCCAGTACTTC

d_gene: TRBD1
v_gene: TRBV5-6
abundance: -
j_gene: TRBJ1-1
CDR3aa: CASSSRTGGTAEAFF
CDR3nt: TGTGCCAGCAGCTCCCGGACAGGGGGAACTGCTGAAGCTTTCTTT

d_gene: -
v_gene: TRBV25-1
abundance: -
j_gene: TRBJ2-1
CDR3aa: CASTTSRWGGRDEQFF
CDR3nt: TGTGCCAGCACCACCTCGAGGTGGGGGGGGCGGGATGAGCAGTTCTTC

d_gene: -
v_gene: TRBV15
abundance: -
j_gene: TRBJ2-7
CDR3aa: CATSRDQGTSYEQYF
CDR3nt: TGTGCCACCAGCAGAGACCAGGGGACGTCCTACGAGCAGTACTTC

d_gene: TRBD1
v_gene: TRBV19
abundance: -
j_gene: TRBJ2-7
CDR3aa: CASSMATGWPYEQYF
CDR3nt: TGTGCCAGTAGTATGGCGACAGGGTGGCCCTACGAGCAGTACTTC

d_gene: -
v_gene: TRBV27
abundance: -
j_gene: TRBJ2-1
CDR3aa: CASGFSEQFF
CDR3nt: TGTGCCAGCGGTTTCAGTGAGCAGTTCTTC

d_gene: -
v_gene: TRBV2
abundance: few
j_gene: TRBJ1-6
CDR3aa: CATKLRSLHF
CDR3nt: TGTGCCACAAAACTGAGGTCCCTCCACTTT

d_gene: -
v_gene: TRBV3-1/TRBV3-2
abundance: -
j_gene: TRBJ1-1
CDR3aa: CASSQDSVTVAFF
CDR3nt: TGTGCCAGCAGCCAAGATAGTGTTACCGTGGCTTTCTTT

d_gene: -
v_gene: TRBV19
abundance: many
j_gene: TRBJ1-2
CDR3aa: CASSISVYGYTF
CDR3nt: TGTGCCAGTAGCATATCAGTATATGGCTACACCTTC

d_gene: -
v_gene: TRBV29-1
abundance: -
j_gene: TRBJ1-2
CDR3aa: CSVELGKGDYGYTF
CDR3nt: TGCAGCGTTGAACTTGGAAAAGGGGACTATGGCTACACCTTC

d_gene: -
v_gene: TRBV21-1
abundance: -
j_gene: TRBJ2-1
CDR3aa: CASSSSWTSPGTANNEQFF
CDR3nt: TGTGCCAGCAGCTCCAGTTGGACAAGCCCTGGTACCGCCAACAATGAGCAGTTCTTC

d_gene: -
v_gene: TRBV30
abundance: -
j_gene: TRBJ1-2
CDR3aa: CAWTLRGGVTDGYTF
CDR3nt: TGTGCCTGGACCCTCCGGGGGGGCGTAACGGATGGCTACACCTTC

d_gene: TRBD2
v_gene: TRBV5-1
abundance: -
j_gene: TRBJ2-3
CDR3aa: CASSFTAASGKKDTQYF
CDR3nt: TGCGCCAGCAGCTTCACGGCGGCTAGCGGGAAAAAAGATACGCAGTATTTT

d_gene: TRBD1
v_gene: TRBV10-2
abundance: -
j_gene: TRBJ2-2
CDR3aa: CATTGGTGGLTGELFF
CDR3nt: TGCGCCACAACCGGGGGGACAGGGGGATTGACCGGGGAGCTGTTTTTT

d_gene: -
v_gene: TRBV28
abundance: -
j_gene: TRBJ2-7
CDR3aa: CASSLAGWEQYF
CDR3nt: TGTGCCAGCAGTTTAGCGGGGTGGGAGCAGTACTTC

d_gene: TRBD2
v_gene: TRBV27
abundance: -
j_gene: TRBJ2-3
CDR3aa: CASSLLLGGGSTDTQYF
CDR3nt: TGTGCCAGCAGTTTATTACTCGGCGGGGGAAGCACAGATACGCAGTATTTT

d_gene: TRBD2
v_gene: TRBV19
abundance: -
j_gene: TRBJ2-5
CDR3aa: CASRLAGGNQETQYF
CDR3nt: TGTGCCAGTAGACTAGCGGGGGGCAACCAAGAGACCCAGTACTTC

d_gene: -
v_gene: TRBV6-5
abundance: once
j_gene: TRBJ2-7
CDR3aa: CASTAGPAYEQYF
CDR3nt: TGTGCCAGCACCGCGGGACCGGCCTACGAGCAGTACTTC

d_gene: -
v_gene: TRBV5-4
abundance: -
j_gene: TRBJ1-2
CDR3aa: CASSLLGARGYTF
CDR3nt: TGTGCCAGCAGCTTGTTGGGGGCGCGAGGCTACACCTTC

d_gene: TRBD1
v_gene: TRBV2
abundance: -
j_gene: TRBJ1-1
CDR3aa: CASSWGQGAVGVTEAFF
CDR3nt: TGTGCCAGCAGTTGGGGACAGGGGGCGGTTGGGGTAACTGAAGCTTTCTTT

d_gene: -
v_gene: TRBV30
abundance: -
j_gene: TRBJ2-4
CDR3aa: CALQGTLAKNIQYF
CDR3nt: TGTGCCTTGCAGGGAACCCTAGCCAAAAACATTCAGTACTTC

d_gene: -
v_gene: TRBV15
abundance: -
j_gene: TRBJ1-1
CDR3aa: CATSRGVDRGMNTEAFF
CDR3nt: TGTGCCACCAGCAGAGGGGTGGACAGAGGAATGAACACTGAAGCTTTCTTT

d_gene: -
v_gene: TRBV18
abundance: -
j_gene: TRBJ2-7
CDR3aa: CASSPRQNYEQYF
CDR3nt: TGTGCCAGCTCACCACGTCAGAACTACGAGCAGTACTTC

d_gene: TRBD2
v_gene: TRBV7-2
abundance: -
j_gene: TRBJ2-3
CDR3aa: CASSSTSGTDTQYF
CDR3nt: TGTGCCAGCAGCAGCACTAGCGGCACAGATACGCAGTATTTT

d_gene: -
v_gene: TRBV5-6
abundance: -
j_gene: TRBJ2-5
CDR3aa: CASSRLEGRQTQYF
CDR3nt: TGTGCCAGCAGCCGGTTGGAGGGGCGGCAGACCCAGTACTTC

d_gene: -
v_gene: TRBV5-1
abundance: -
j_gene: TRBJ2-7
CDR3aa: CASSLDGGYEQYF
CDR3nt: TGCGCCAGCAGCTTAGACGGAGGCTACGAGCAGTACTTC

d_gene: TRBD2
v_gene: TRBV9
abundance: -
j_gene: TRBJ2-1
CDR3aa: CASSVSSSGGRDEQFF
CDR3nt: TGTGCCAGCAGCGTTTCCTCTAGCGGGGGGCGGGATGAGCAGTTCTTC

d_gene: TRBD2
v_gene: TRBV5-1
abundance: once
j_gene: TRBJ2-2
CDR3aa: CASSLRLANTGELFF
CDR3nt: TGCGCCAGCAGCCTTAGACTAGCCAACACCGGGGAGCTGTTTTTT

d_gene: TRBD1
v_gene: TRBV5-1
abundance: -
j_gene: TRBJ1-5
CDR3aa: CASSLGTTGAYSNQPQHF
CDR3nt: TGCGCCAGCAGCTTGGGGACGACAGGGGCCTATAGCAATCAGCCCCAGCATTTT

d_gene: -
v_gene: TRBV11-2
abundance: -
j_gene: TRBJ2-1
CDR3aa: CASRRGDSGGFDEQFF
CDR3nt: TGTGCCAGCAGGCGAGGGGACAGTGGGGGGTTTGATGAGCAGTTCTTC